The T cell receptor beta chain under discussion was sequenced for a study of cytomegalovirus exposure and HLA in healthy donors. Primers included in the PCR were 60 Vbeta and 13 Jbeta primers. Here immunoSEQ multiplex PCR was the method, and the copy in TCRdb shows in-frame clones only, minus some. Among over 150,000 clones listed, about 80% were seen once. Turning to this clone: The antigen remains undetermined.

Findings and caveats of the study: Segments of the TCR beta V type were, in most cases, productive about 87% or about 30% of the time in an earlier analysis. Per a later analysis, 18,000 or so TCR beta sequences showed association with HLA alleles at 0.05 false discovery rate. Highest at DRB1 and lowest at HLA-C, TCR association rates differed among HLA loci in a later analysis.

The length of the CDR3 is 13 residues. Germline values: CDR1 GTSNPN, CDR2 SVGIG (reference sequence). Trimming took off 4 bases at V and 0 bases at J, with 7 bases between the two ends. The specimen sequenced was PBMCs. The J gene is TRBJ1-3, the V gene TRBV30; D not resolved. The receptor was isolated from a woman between 55 and 75 years old in good health and CMV-seropositive. The CDR3 sequence is CAWNYFSGNTIYF. The CDR3 region has the DNA TGTGCCTGGAATTACTTCTCTGGAAACACCATATATTTT.